Listed here are 9 T cell receptor beta chains from one sample, sequenced in a study of blood T cell repertoires in COVID-19. Measured with immunoSEQ multiplex PCR; TCRdb has only the in-frame clones, and not every one. The sample contains roughly 280,000 clones, under 90% of which appear only once. Material for sequencing was PBMCs or T cells enriched from blood (not recorded which). The receptors were sampled from a woman aged 55-70 years who had recovered from COVID-19.

The V call is TRBV28, the J call TRBJ1-4; tentative D call: TRBD1 (6 bases). V was cut by 5 bases and J by 9 bases, with 16 bases left in between. Germline CDR1 reads MDHEN; CDR2 reads SYDVKM. The CDR3 spans 14 residues. In nucleotides, the CDR3 is TGTGCCAGCAGTGCGTCCGGGACAATGAAAAAACTGTTTTTT. Protein sequence: CASSASGTMKKLFF.

The CDR3 reads CASSRAGTGGEKLFF. CDR3 DNA: TGTGCCAGCAGTCGAGCCGGGACCGGAGGGGAAAAACTGTTTTTT. V usage is TRBV3-1 (or the pseudogene TRBV3-2) and J usage is TRBJ1-4; D might be TRBD1 (5 bases). This CDR3 is built from 15 residues. V shed 6 bases and J shed 8 bases, with 19 bases lying between them. Germline values: CDR1 LGHDT, CDR2 YNNKEL (reference sequence).

The chain uses TRBV5-6 and TRBJ2-5; TRBD2 matches at 8 bases. CDR3 size: 16 residues. Trimming removed 4 bases from V and 4 bases from J; junction bases left unmatched: 12. Germline V gene lookup returns CDR1 SGHDT and CDR2 YYEEEE. In DNA, the CDR3 is TGTGCCAGCAGCACCGAACTAGCGGCCGACCGAGAGACCCAGTACTTC. Translating gives CASSTELAADRETQYF.

The chain links TRBV18 to TRBJ1-1, with 8 bases aligning to TRBD1. Germline CDR1 and CDR2: KGHSH and LQKENI. The junction had 2 bases not matched to a gene; V was cut back by 4 bases and J by 4 bases. The CDR3 loop spans 13 amino acids. The CDR3: CASSQTGATEAFF. For the CDR3, the DNA is TGTGCCAGCTCACAGACAGGGGCCACTGAAGCTTTCTTT.

This clone appeared once. V is TRBV2 and J is TRBJ2-7, with unresolved D. The CDR3 has 13 amino acids. V was shortened by 2 bases and J by 4 bases, with 9 bases between the two germline ends. Germline lookup yields CDR1 SNHLY and CDR2 FYNNEI. The CDR3 DNA reads as TGTGCCAGCAGTGAATTGGCTTTATACGAGCAGTACTTC. Translated, it gives CASSELALYEQYF.

This CDR3 reads CATSRDPVGRISNQPQHF. CDR3 coding DNA: TGTGCCACCAGCAGAGATCCCGTTGGCAGAATTAGCAATCAGCCCCAGCATTTT. The gene calls are TRBV15 and TRBJ1-5; D unclear. Trimming shortened V by 0 bases and J by 0 bases, and 15 bases separated the two germline ends. The germline V gene encodes CDR1 LNHNV and CDR2 YYDKDF (reference sequence). The CDR3 length is 18 residues.

The chain employs TRBV6-5 and TRBJ1-2; 8 positions agree with TRBD1. Losses at the gene ends were 10 bases for V and 6 bases for J; bases not matched to a gene: 16. Germline CDR1 MNHEY, CDR2 SVGAGI. The CDR3 consists of 15 residues. CDR3 sequence (DNA): TGTGCCACCGCTTGGGGATTCGACAGGGGTAATGGCTACACCTTC. Protein sequence: CATAWGFDRGNGYTF.

V is TRBV5-1 and J is TRBJ1-3; D is ambiguous. Germline V gives CDR1 SGHRS, CDR2 YFSETQ. Deletions cut 4 bases from V and 0 bases from J, with 8 bases between. The CDR3 is 14 amino acids. CDR3 region: CASSRDLSGNTIYF. The CDR3 DNA reads TGCGCCAGCAGCCGAGATCTCTCTGGAAACACCATATATTTT.

The rearrangement uses TRBV9 and TRBJ1-1; D may be TRBD1 (5 bases). Germline V CDR1 and CDR2: SGDLS, YYNGEE. This CDR3 spans 15 amino acids. The V and J ends lost 4 bases and 4 bases respectively, with 17 bases between them. The CDR3 coding sequence is TGTGCCAGCAGCCCTCGAGTGGGGGGGACCACTGAAGCTTTCTTT. Protein: CASSPRVGGTTEAFF.